This TCR beta chain was sequenced in a study of blood T cell repertoires in COVID-19. Looking at the study overall: Researchers got acute and convalescent COVID-19 samples from the United States, Italy and Spain. The cDNA or gDNA used as material had been derived from T cells, B-cell-depleted T cells, or PBMCs.

Looked up from germline, CDR1 is MNHNY and CDR2 is SVGAGI (reference sequence). Trimming removed 6 bases at V and 10 bases at J, with 21 bases between. This CDR3 region has 15 residues. Original handling: Cell counts per sample came from amplifying reference gene primers. The table came from immunoSEQ multiplex PCR; TCRdb's copy has only in-frame clones and leaves some out. That table is the source of V, J and clone size, and D and trimming were worked out from the DNA. The top ten clones hold about 1.3% of a sample with more than 200,000 clones, 88% of them seen once. The sequence was obtained from a man older than 75 with acute or convalescent COVID-19. Sequencing was performed on peripheral blood. The chain is built from TRBV6-6 and TRBJ1-4, with unresolved D. The CDR3 sequence: CASSLALGEGGKLFF. DNA of the CDR3: TGTGCCAGCAGCCTTGCTTTGGGAGAGGGTGGAAAACTGTTTTTT.